This TCR beta chain comes out of a study of blood T cell repertoires in COVID-19. V lost 4 bases, J lost 5 bases, and 10 bases lay in between. CDR3 length equals 13 residues. Germline V lookup: CDR1 SGHNT, CDR2 YYREEE (reference sequence). TCRdb keeps only in-frame clones here, not all; method: immunoSEQ multiplex PCR. The table lists roughly 200,000 clones, roughly 85% of them singletons. The study drew participants aged about 18 to 95 years from roughly 25 US areas. V is TRBV5-4 and J is TRBJ2-1; D possibly corresponds to TRBD2 (5 bases). The sequence was collected from a middle-aged man who had recovered from COVID-19. Sequencing was done on a sample of PBMCs or T cells enriched from blood (not recorded which). CDR3 sequence: CASSIMTNNEQFF. The CDR3 DNA is TGTGCCAGCAGCATTATGACTAACAATGAGCAGTTCTTC.